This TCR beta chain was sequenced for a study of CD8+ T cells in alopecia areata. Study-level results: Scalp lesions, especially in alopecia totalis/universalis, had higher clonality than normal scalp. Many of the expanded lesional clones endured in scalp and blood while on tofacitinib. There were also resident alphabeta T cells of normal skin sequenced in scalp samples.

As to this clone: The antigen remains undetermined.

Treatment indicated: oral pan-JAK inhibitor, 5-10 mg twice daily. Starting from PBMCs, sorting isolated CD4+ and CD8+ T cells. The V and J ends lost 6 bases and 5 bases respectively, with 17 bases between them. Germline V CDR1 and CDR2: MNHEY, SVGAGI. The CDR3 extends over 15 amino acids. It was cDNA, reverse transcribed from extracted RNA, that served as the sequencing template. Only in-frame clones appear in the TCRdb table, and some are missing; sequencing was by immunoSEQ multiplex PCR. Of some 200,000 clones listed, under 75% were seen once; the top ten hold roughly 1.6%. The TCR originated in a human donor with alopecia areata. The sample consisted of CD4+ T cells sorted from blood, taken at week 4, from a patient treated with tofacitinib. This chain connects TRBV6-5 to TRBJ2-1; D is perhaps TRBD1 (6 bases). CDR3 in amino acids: CASRPVRGKNNEQFF. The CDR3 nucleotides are TGTGCCAGCAGGCCAGTAAGGGGGAAGAACAATGAGCAGTTCTTC.